This T cell receptor beta chain was documented in a study of blood T cell repertoires in COVID-19 (dated by TCRdb to between 2020 and 2021). General notes on the study: Collaborator samples came from the United States, Italy and Spain and covered acute and convalescent phases of COVID-19. Samples came from the ongoing ImmuneRACE study (first 160 participants) plus 1,254 subjects from 6 global collaborators. Subjects who had been exposed to COVID-19, were actively infected with it, or had recovered from it provided the deeply sampled blood TCRbeta repertoires that made up the dataset. Where HLA class I and class II types were available, the types were taken from metadata supplied by the sample provider, not from assay-based typing. The repertoires were made available in a free public database intended to serve as a resource for research on the immune response to SARS-CoV-2. The prospective study material was composed of cDNA or gDNA derived from T cells, B-cell-depleted T cells, or PBMCs. The sample metadata nearly always contained a de-identified subject ID, COVID-19 status, age in years and sex.

With regard to this clone: What this receptor recognizes is not known. Base-call qualities are not available, and no considerably larger clone is one nucleotide away.

The germline V gene supplies CDR1 MDHEN and CDR2 SYDVKM. The V end loses 2 bases and the J end loses 0 bases, and a stretch of 17 bases separates them. The CDR3 spans 18 residues, from the cysteine through the phenylalanine. This entry keeps only the CDR3 DNA: 54 bases, framed from base 1. What the study reported, not specific to this receptor: How much clinical and demographic metadata was included differed by source and by participant, and the metadata was provided uncurated.

TCRbeta CDR3 regions were amplified from genomic DNA using the immunoSEQ Assay, a bias-controlled multiplex PCR. Concerning the study's data processing: Within the assay, amplification of reference gene primers was used to estimate how many nucleated cells each sample contained. To quantify the absolute abundance of each unique TCRbeta CDR3 rearrangement, sequence reads were collapsed and filtered. Productive Simpson clonality was computed per sample as the square root of Simpson's diversity index over productive rearrangements. TCRdb provides this immuneACCESS table in a form limited to in-frame rearrangements. Some clones are lacking; in checked studies, under half of them reflect an unresolved V gene, and why the rest are absent is not known. From that table come the V and J calls and clone size; the DNA was used to work out D and trimming. The sample data list approximately 450,000 clones, and roughly nine tenths of these were observed just once. Clones ranked in the top ten supply more than 0.95% of the sample.

Participants in the prospective study were enrolled through a virtual design, were aged 18 to 89 years, and lived in about two dozen United States geographic areas. In the prospective study, participants were assigned to cohorts based on the clinical history participants reported in a screening survey and a study questionnaire. ImmuneRACE Cohort 3 recovered participants were defined by two consecutive negative NP/OP PCR tests, healthcare professional clearance, or symptom resolution. In the prospective study, mobile phlebotomists collected whole blood, serum and a nasopharyngeal or oropharyngeal swab from each participant. Prospective study participants could optionally give additional blood draws and questionnaires over an approximately two-month period. Blood samples from the prospective study were shipped frozen or at room temperature prior to DNA extraction.

This TCR came from a man between 25 and 39 years old who had recovered from COVID-19. The sequenced material came from PBMCs or T cells enriched from blood (not recorded which). The chain couples TRBV28 to TRBJ1-5; a weak D assignment points to TRBD1 (5 bases agree). This receptor carries the CDR3 CASSLTPRRVNSNQPQHF. The DNA is TGTGCCAGCAGTTTAACCCCCCGCAGGGTAAATAGCAATCAGCCCCAGCATTTT.